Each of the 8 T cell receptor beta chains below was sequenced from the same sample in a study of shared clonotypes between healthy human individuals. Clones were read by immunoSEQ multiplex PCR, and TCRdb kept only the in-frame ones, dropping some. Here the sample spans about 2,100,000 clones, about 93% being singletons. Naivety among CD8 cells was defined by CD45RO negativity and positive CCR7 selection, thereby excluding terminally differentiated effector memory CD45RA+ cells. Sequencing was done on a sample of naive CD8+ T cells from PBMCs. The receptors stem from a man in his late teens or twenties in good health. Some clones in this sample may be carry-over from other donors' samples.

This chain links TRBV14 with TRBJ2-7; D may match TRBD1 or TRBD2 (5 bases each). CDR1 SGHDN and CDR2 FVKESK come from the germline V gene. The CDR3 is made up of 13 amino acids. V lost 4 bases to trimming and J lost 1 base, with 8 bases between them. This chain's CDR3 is CASSPGRSYEQYF. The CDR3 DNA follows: TGTGCCAGCAGCCCGGGACGATCCTACGAGCAGTACTTC.

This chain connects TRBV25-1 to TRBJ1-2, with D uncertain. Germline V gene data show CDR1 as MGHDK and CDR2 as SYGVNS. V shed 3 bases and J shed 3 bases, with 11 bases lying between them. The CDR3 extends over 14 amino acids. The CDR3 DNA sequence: TGTGCCAGCAGTGAGTCCGGAACTTACTATGGCTACACCTTC. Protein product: CASSESGTYYGYTF.

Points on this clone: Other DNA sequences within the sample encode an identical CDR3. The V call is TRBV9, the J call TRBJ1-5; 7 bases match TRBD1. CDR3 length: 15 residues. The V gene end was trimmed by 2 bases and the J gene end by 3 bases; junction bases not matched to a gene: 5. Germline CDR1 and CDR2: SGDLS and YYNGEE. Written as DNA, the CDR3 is TGTGCCAGCAGCGTCGGGACAGCTTCCAATCAGCCCCAGCATTTT. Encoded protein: CASSVGTASNQPQHF.

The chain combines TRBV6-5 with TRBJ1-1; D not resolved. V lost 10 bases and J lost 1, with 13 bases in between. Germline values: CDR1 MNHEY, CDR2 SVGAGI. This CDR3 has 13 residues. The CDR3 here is CATSGDRNTEAFF. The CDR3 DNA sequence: TGTGCCACTTCAGGCGACCGGAACACTGAAGCTTTCTTT.

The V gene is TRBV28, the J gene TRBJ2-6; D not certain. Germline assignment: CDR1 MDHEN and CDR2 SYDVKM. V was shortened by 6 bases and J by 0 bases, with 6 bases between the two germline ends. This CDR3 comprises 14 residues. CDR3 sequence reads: CASRPSSGANVLTF. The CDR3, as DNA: TGTGCCAGCAGGCCCAGCTCTGGGGCCAACGTCCTGACTTTC.

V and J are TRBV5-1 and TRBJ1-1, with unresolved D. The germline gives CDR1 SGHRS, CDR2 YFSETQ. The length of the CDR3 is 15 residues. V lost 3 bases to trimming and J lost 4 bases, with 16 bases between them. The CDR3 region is CASSSPPEGGTEAFF. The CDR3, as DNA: TGCGCCAGCAGCTCGCCGCCGGAGGGAGGCACTGAAGCTTTCTTT.

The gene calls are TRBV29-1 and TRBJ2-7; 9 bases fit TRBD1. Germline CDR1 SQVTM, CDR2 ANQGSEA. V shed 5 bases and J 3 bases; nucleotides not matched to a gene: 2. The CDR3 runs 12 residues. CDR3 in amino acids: CSVSGQGYEQYF. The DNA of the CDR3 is TGCAGCGTTTCGGGACAGGGCTACGAGCAGTACTTC.

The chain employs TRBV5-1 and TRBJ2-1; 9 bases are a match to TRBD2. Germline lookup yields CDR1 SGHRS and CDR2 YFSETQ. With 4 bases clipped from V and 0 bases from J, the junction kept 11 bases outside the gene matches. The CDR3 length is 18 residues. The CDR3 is CASSPWAGGPSSYNEQFF. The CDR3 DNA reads TGCGCCAGCAGCCCGTGGGCGGGAGGGCCTAGCTCCTACAATGAGCAGTTCTTC. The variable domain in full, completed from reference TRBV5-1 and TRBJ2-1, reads KAGVTQTPRYLIKTRGQQVTLSCSPISGHRSVSWYQQTPGQGLQFLFEYFSETQRNKGNFPGRFSGRQFSNSRSEMNVSTLELGDSALYLCASSPWAGGPSSYNEQFFGPGTRLTVL.